The 15 T cell receptor beta chains listed next were all sequenced from one sample in a study of human T cells and chemical hapten exposure. Time point reported: patch test 3, about 24 weeks after DPC sensitization. Specified treatment: therapeutic diphenylcyclopropenone sensitization with weekly scalp DPC. Each CDR3 protein is one row after TCRdb ran MiXCR on the RACE reads. The sample holds roughly 71,000 distinct CDR3 sequences, around 10% seen once. The sequencing here drew on whole blood, taken in connection with sensitization to the hapten diphenylcyclopropenone (DPC). The receptor set was obtained from a woman aged 45-65 years with alopecia areata. Some clones in this sample may be carry-over from other donors' samples.

This clonotype was seen at least ten times. J is TRBJ1-2 and V is TRBV20-1, with TRBD1 matching 7 bases. Germline CDR1 DFQATT, CDR2 SNEGSKA (reference sequence). CDR3 size: 16 residues. The trim removed 6 bases at V and 3 bases at J, leaving 16 bases unmatched. The CDR3 protein is CSARGGRGTRDYGYTF. The DNA of the CDR3 is TGCAGTGCCAGGGGGGGGCGAGGAACGAGGGACTATGGCTACACCTTC.

This clonotype appeared many times. The V gene is TRBV5-1, the J gene TRBJ1-2; 8 positions match TRBD1. CDR1 SGHRS and CDR2 YFSETQ come from the germline V gene. V lost 4 bases to trimming and J lost 8 bases; unmatched junction nucleotides: 16. This CDR3 is 16 amino acids long. The CDR3 nucleotides read TGCGCCAGCAGCCTCCCGACAGGGGAAAAGGGAGGAGGCTACACCTTC. Translated: CASSLPTGEKGGGYTF. The whole variable domain, filled in from reference TRBV5-1 and TRBJ1-2, reads KAGVTQTPRYLIKTRGQQVTLSCSPISGHRSVSWYQQTPGQGLQFLFEYFSETQRNKGNFPGRFSGRQFSNSRSEMNVSTLELGDSALYLCASSLPTGEKGGGYTFGSGTRLTVV.

This clonotype was counted a few times. CDR3 DNA: TGTGCCAGCAGCCTATTGGACGAAAATGAGCAGTTCTTC. It codes for CASSLLDENEQFF. V and J are TRBV9 and TRBJ2-1; no clear D. There are 13 residues in the CDR3. Germline CDR1 reads SGDLS; CDR2 reads YYNGEE. The V and J ends lost 4 bases and 7 bases respectively, with 12 bases between them. The full variable domain, rest sourced from reference TRBV9 and TRBJ2-1, is DSGVTQTPKHLITATGQRVTLRCSPRSGDLSVYWYQQSLDQGLQFLIQYYNGEERAKGNILERFSAQQFPDLHSELNLSSLELGDSALYFCASSLLDENEQFFGPGTRLTVL.

Only a few counts were recorded for this clonotype. The chain couples TRBV4-2 to TRBJ2-7; D gene uncertain. The V and J ends lost 0 bases and 0 bases respectively, with 6 bases between them. The length of the CDR3 is 14 residues. Germline V gene lookup returns CDR1 LGHNA and CDR2 YNFKEQ. The CDR3 loop is CASSQDYTSYEQYF. Written as DNA, the CDR3 is TGTGCCAGCAGCCAAGATTACACCTCCTACGAGCAGTACTTC.

This chain connects TRBV11-2 to TRBJ2-3; 10 bases agree with TRBD1. Germline V lookup: CDR1 SGHAT, CDR2 FQNNGV. There are 15 residues in the CDR3. The V segment lost 7 bases and the J segment 5 bases; nucleotides outside the gene matches: 9. CDR3: CASTSAGQGLDTQYF. DNA for the CDR3: TGTGCCAGCACATCCGCGGGACAGGGGCTAGATACGCAGTATTTT. Full variable domain (missing parts from reference TRBV11-2 and TRBJ2-3): EAGVAQSPRYKIIEKRQSVAFWCNPISGHATLYWYQQILGQGPKLLIQFQNNGVVDDSQLPKDRFSAERLKGVDSTLKIQPAKLEDSAVYLCASTSAGQGLDTQYFGPGTRLTVL.

The rearrangement uses TRBV29-1 and TRBJ2-7; D ambiguous. The V end lost 2 bases, the J end lost 4 bases, and 12 bases lay between the germline ends. Looked up from germline, CDR1 is SQVTM and CDR2 is ANQGSEA. The CDR3 contains 13 residues. CDR3 nucleotides: TGCAGCGTTGAAAGGATGCCCGGATACGAGCAGTACTTC. This sequence encodes CSVERMPGYEQYF.

Only a few counts were recorded for this clonotype. The chain is built from TRBV6-6 and TRBJ2-2, with 9 bases identical to TRBD1. The CDR3 runs to 15 residues. CDR1 is MNHNY, CDR2 SVGAGI, per germline (reference sequence). The V and J ends lost 6 bases and 4 bases, in that order; junction bases with no gene match: 6. The CDR3 DNA reads as TGTGCCAGCAGCCACAGGGGGCTTGGCACCGGGGAGCTGTTTTTT. This translates into CASSHRGLGTGELFF.

This clonotype was seen at least ten times. The chain carries TRBV14 and TRBJ2-7; a possible D gene is TRBD1 (5 bases). Germline CDR1 SGHDN, CDR2 FVKESK. The CDR3 loop spans 17 amino acids. The V end lost 0 bases, the J end lost 4 bases, and 19 bases lay between the germline ends. CDR3 region: CASSQDRQGASLYEQYF. As DNA, the CDR3 is TGTGCCAGCAGCCAAGATCGGCAGGGTGCAAGCCTATACGAGCAGTACTTC.

The rearrangement joins TRBV6-2 or TRBV6-3 to TRBJ2-3; D not certain. V lost 7 bases, J lost 3 bases, and 14 bases lay in between. CDR3 length: 14 residues. CDR1 MNHEY and CDR2 SVGEGT come from the germline V gene. CDR3 nucleotide sequence: TGTGCCAGCAACGAGTACAGACCGACAGATACGCAGTATTTT. It is translated as CASNEYRPTDTQYF.

The rearrangement uses TRBV28 and TRBJ1-6; D may be TRBD1 (5 bases). Germline CDR1 is MDHEN and CDR2 is SYDVKM. There are 13 residues in the CDR3. V was shortened by 11 bases and J by 4 bases, with 12 bases between the two germline ends. CDR3 amino acids: CAGARGYNSPLHF. As DNA, the CDR3 is TGTGCCGGCGCAAGGGGTTATAATTCACCCCTCCACTTT.

The chain couples TRBV7-9 to TRBJ2-1; 13 nucleotides align to TRBD2. V gave up 5 bases and J gave up 7 bases; unmatched junction bases: 11. Germline V CDR1 and CDR2: SEHNR, FQNEAQ (reference sequence). CDR3 length: 17 amino acids. CDR3 DNA sequence: TGTGCCAGCAGCCCCCCCGGACTAGCGGGAGTAGAGAATGAGCAGTTCTTC. It yields the protein CASSPPGLAGVENEQFF.

The chain is built from TRBV29-1 and TRBJ1-1; no reliable D call. V gave up 1 base and J gave up 2 bases, with 8 bases separating them. The CDR3 length is 13 residues. CDR1 is SQVTM and CDR2 is ANQGSEA in the germline V gene. CDR3 loop: CSVEAGINTEAFF. DNA for the CDR3: TGCAGCGTTGAAGCGGGGATAAACACTGAAGCTTTCTTT.

Here the CDR3 reads CASSIDREDTEAFF. The DNA of the CDR3 is TGTGCCAGCAGTATTGACAGGGAGGACACTGAAGCTTTCTTT. The V call is TRBV6-5, the J call TRBJ1-1; 7 nucleotides line up with TRBD1. The CDR3 has 14 residues. CDR1 and CDR2 from the germline V gene are MNHEY and SVGAGI. J gave up 3 bases and V 5 bases, and 6 bases lay outside the gene matches.

The genes are TRBV6-2 or TRBV6-3 and TRBJ1-1; D gene uncertain. The V gene lost 2 bases and the J gene lost 1 base, with 11 bases spanning the gap. This CDR3 has 15 amino acids. In germline, CDR1 is MNHEY, CDR2 SVGEGT. The CDR3 DNA sequence: TGTGCCAGCAGTTACCGGGGAGGCAAGAACACTGAAGCTTTCTTT. It translates to CASSYRGGKNTEAFF.

The V and J genes are TRBV6-6 and TRBJ1-3, with a tentative D call TRBD1 (6 bases). Trimming left V 7 bases short and J 1 base short, with 20 bases between. Germline V lookup: CDR1 MNHNY, CDR2 SVGAGI (reference sequence). This CDR3 spans 17 amino acids. The CDR3 DNA reads TGTGCCAGCAAAATGGGACCGACAGGTGGTTCTGGAAACACCATATATTTT. Amino acid sequence: CASKMGPTGGSGNTIYF.